This TCR beta chain was captured in a study of cytomegalovirus exposure and HLA in healthy donors. Broader study findings: Within a later analysis, the majority of CMV-associated TCR beta chains appeared HLA-restricted. As a later analysis showed, several of the most significant clusters appeared to be linked to common viral pathogens. For most TCR beta V segments, an earlier analysis put the productive rate at about 87% or about 30% of the time. Fewer N-insertions than the roughly 630-donor mean were reportedly shown by an Asian-associated ancestry cluster in a later analysis.

Amplification used 60 Vbeta primers and 13 Jbeta primers. The method was immunoSEQ multiplex PCR; TCRdb's version includes in-frame clones alone and lacks a portion of them. The repertoire includes some 160,000 clones, 65% to 85% of them detected once, and 1.5% sits in the top ten. V was pared by 4 bases and J by 3 bases, with 6 bases of the junction left unmatched. Germline V gives CDR1 SGDLS, CDR2 YYNGEE. The CDR3 runs 15 residues. As regards this clone: Its antigen remains unidentified.

The chain is built from TRBV9 and TRBJ2-1; 8 nucleotides align to TRBD1. The sample consisted of PBMCs. The TCR comes from a woman aged 18 to 35 in good health and CMV-seronegative. The CDR3 reads CASSPRDRNYNEQFF. As DNA, the CDR3 is TGTGCCAGCAGCCCGCGGGACAGGAACTACAATGAGCAGTTCTTC.